This T cell receptor beta chain comes out of a study of blood T cell repertoires in COVID-19 (dated by TCRdb to 2020 to 2022). About the study as a whole: Collaborator samples came from the United States, Italy and Spain and covered acute and convalescent phases of COVID-19. The dataset comprised deeply sampled blood TCRbeta repertoires from subjects exposed to, actively infected with, or recovered from COVID-19. Where HLA class I and class II types were available, the types were taken from metadata supplied by the sample provider, not from assay-based typing. Sample metadata almost always included a de-identified subject ID, COVID-19 status, age in years and sex. Samples were obtained from the ongoing ImmuneRACE study (first 160 participants) and from about 1,300 subjects provided by 6 global collaborators. The prospective study material was composed of cDNA or gDNA derived from T cells, B-cell-depleted T cells, or PBMCs. The repertoires were made available in a free public database intended to serve as a resource for research on the immune response to SARS-CoV-2. The research as a whole found: Clinical and demographic metadata were provided uncurated, with the amount varying by source and participant.

Unmatched junction bases come to 11, with V trimmed by 7 bases and J by 2 bases. The germline V gene yields SQVTM for CDR1 and ANQGSEA for CDR2. From the cysteine up to the phenylalanine, the CDR3 has a length of 15 residues. Only CDR3 DNA is held: 45 bases, read in frame from base 1. Of note for this clone: There is no known antigen for this receptor. No quality values exist for individual bases; no much larger clone is one base distant.

Each collaborating institution followed its own protocols to collect whole blood in K2EDTA tubes. Collaborator samples were shipped for TCRbeta analysis as frozen whole blood, isolated PBMCs, or DNA extracted from either sample type. TCRbeta CDR3 regions were amplified from genomic DNA by means of the immunoSEQ Assay, a bias-controlled multiplex PCR. The authors' pipeline ran thus. The number of nucleated cells in each sample was estimated by amplification of reference gene primers within the assay. To quantify the absolute abundance of each unique TCRbeta CDR3 rearrangement, sequence reads were collapsed and filtered. For each sample, productive Simpson clonality was calculated as the square root of Simpson's diversity index across productive rearrangements. TCRdb retrieved this table from immuneACCESS and kept in-frame rearrangements only. Not all clones are present; in checked studies, unresolved V genes account for under half, and no reason is known for the remainder. D and trimming come from the DNA, and the V and J calls and clone size come from that table. Counted in this sample were about 44,000 clones; about 81% of them appeared once. Jointly, the top ten make up roughly 42% of the sample.

Recombination linked TRBV29-1 to TRBJ1-1; 9 bases in the junction line up with TRBD1. This clonotype was obtained from a human donor in a cohort sampled during active COVID-19. The source material was peripheral blood. The DNA sequence follows: TGCAGCGCCCCGGGACAGGGTGGAAGCAACACTGAAGCTTTCTTT. It is translated as CSAPGQGGSNTEAFF.